The 19 T cell receptor beta chains presented below share a single source sample, sequenced in a study of patients and donors after allogeneic stem cell transplantation. TCRdb recomputed calls from the RT-PCR reads with MiXCR, one row per CDR3 protein. The sample records roughly 960,000 distinct CDR3 sequences, 18% being singletons. Sample: blood, either unsorted or a sorted T cell fraction (not recorded which). These receptors originate from a human donor who was either an allogeneic HSCT recipient or a stem cell or donor lymphocyte infusion donor (not recorded which). It is not recorded whose cells these are; they may come from a transplant donor.

V gene TRBV9 combines with J gene TRBJ1-2; D is perhaps TRBD1 (6 bases). This CDR3 contains 14 residues. The germline V gene encodes CDR1 SGDLS and CDR2 YYNGEE. Trimming shortened V by 0 bases and J by 3 bases, and 9 bases separated the two germline ends. The CDR3 region has the DNA TGTGCCAGCAGCGTAGAAGAGGGGGACTATGGCTACACCTTC. Residues: CASSVEEGDYGYTF.

This clonotype was detected only a few times. CDR3 nucleotides: TGTGCCAGCAGCACAGGTCCCCGTAGCGGGGGGGTTGAGTTCTTC. The encoded protein is CASSTGPRSGGVEFF. The chain recombines TRBV5-5 with TRBJ2-1; 11 nucleotides align to TRBD2. This CDR3 is 15 amino acids long. CDR1 SGHKS and CDR2 YYEKEE come from the germline V gene (reference sequence). The V segment lost 4 bases and the J segment 14 bases; nucleotides outside the gene matches: 14.

This clonotype was seen a few times. This chain uses TRBV18 with TRBJ2-7; D unresolved. V was trimmed by 6 bases and J by 5 bases, leaving 11 bases between them. This CDR3 is 12 amino acids long. Germline V gene lookup returns CDR1 KGHSH and CDR2 LQKENI. The CDR3 is CASSPSADEQYF. The CDR3 DNA reads as TGTGCCAGCTCCCCGTCGGCAGACGAGCAGTACTTC.

CDR3 sequence: CASSRYRLADHSYNEQFF. CDR3 nucleotide sequence: TGTGCCAGCAGCCGATATCGACTAGCGGATCATTCCTACAATGAGCAGTTCTTC. J is TRBJ2-1 and V is TRBV11-1, with 9 bases lining up with TRBD2. V shed 5 bases, J shed 1 base, and the junction held 12 bases outside the gene matches. From germline, CDR1 is SGHAT and CDR2 FQDESV (reference sequence). The CDR3 covers 18 residues.

The gene calls are TRBV25-1 and TRBJ1-1, with D perhaps matching TRBD1 (6 bases). Germline V CDR1 and CDR2: MGHDK, SYGVNS. CDR3 length equals 12 residues. Between the trimmed V and J ends, which lost 7 bases and 4 bases, there was a span of 10 bases. CDR3 sequence reads: CASKLGGTEAFF. The CDR3 DNA reads TGTGCCAGCAAGCTAGGGGGCACTGAAGCTTTCTTT.

This clonotype has a count of ten or more. CDR3 amino acids: CASTSTDTQYF. Here the CDR3 DNA reads TGTGCCAGCACTAGCACAGATACGCAGTATTTT. The gene calls are TRBV19 and TRBJ2-3; D ambiguous. CDR1 and CDR2 (germline): LNHDA, SQIVND (reference sequence). The V end lost 9 bases, the J end lost 0 bases, and 4 bases lay between the germline ends. The CDR3 has 11 amino acids.

The V call is TRBV7-9, the J call TRBJ2-7, with unresolved D. Germline assignment: CDR1 SEHNR and CDR2 FQNEAQ (reference sequence). The germline V and J ends were trimmed by 5 bases and 3 bases, with 11 bases remaining between them. The CDR3 runs 13 residues. Written as DNA, the CDR3 is TGTGCCAGCAGCGCGTCGGATGGCTACGAGCAGTACTTC. Translating it yields CASSASDGYEQYF.

Many counts were recorded for this clonotype. The chain couples TRBV4-1 to TRBJ2-3; perhaps TRBD1 as D (5 bases). The CDR3 spans 14 residues. Per germline, CDR1 MGHRA and CDR2 YSYEKL. V was clipped by 2 bases and J by 2 bases, with 8 bases between them. The CDR3 is CASSQQGTTDTQYF. CDR3 coding DNA: TGCGCCAGCAGCCAACAGGGCACCACAGATACGCAGTATTTT.

This rearrangement joins TRBV12-3 or TRBV12-4 to TRBJ2-3; D is unresolved. The V and J ends lost 5 bases and 3 bases respectively, with 9 bases between them. CDR3 length equals 13 residues. DNA for the CDR3: TGTGCCAGCAGTCAGATACGGACAGATACGCAGTATTTT. Its translation: CASSQIRTDTQYF.

This clonotype has a handful of counts. The V and J genes are TRBV4-2 and TRBJ2-5; TRBD1 might be the D (6 bases). The V end lost 1 base, the J end lost 2 bases, and 14 bases lay between the germline ends. Germline V gene sequence: CDR1 LGHNA, CDR2 YNFKEQ. The length of the CDR3 is 16 residues. In DNA form, the CDR3 reads TGTGCCAGCAGCCAAGTGCAGGCAGGGGTACAAGAGACCCAGTACTTC. As protein: CASSQVQAGVQETQYF.

This clonotype was detected ten times or more. The J gene is TRBJ1-2, the V gene TRBV10-3; D might be TRBD1 (5 bases). CDR1 is ENHRY and CDR2 is SYGVKD in the germline V gene. This CDR3 is 13 amino acids long. V lost 7 bases, J lost 4 bases, and 13 bases lay in between. Here the CDR3 reads CAITLQAAYGYTF. The CDR3 DNA follows: TGTGCCATCACCCTACAGGCGGCCTATGGCTACACCTTC.

This clonotype has just a few counts. The chain is built from TRBV9 and TRBJ2-3; D perhaps matches TRBD2 (5 bases). This CDR3 has 12 residues. Trimming removed 3 bases at V and 7 bases at J, with 9 bases between. Germline-derived CDR1 and CDR2 are SGDLS and YYNGEE. CDR3 in amino acids: CASSGTPNTQYF. Written as DNA, the CDR3 is TGTGCCAGCAGCGGGACTCCAAATACGCAGTATTTT. Based on the CDR3 plus reference TRBV9 and TRBJ2-3, the full variable domain is DSGVTQTPKHLITATGQRVTLRCSPRSGDLSVYWYQQSLDQGLQFLIQYYNGEERAKGNILERFSAQQFPDLHSELNLSSLELGDSALYFCASSGTPNTQYFGPGTRLTVL.

The genes are TRBV11-3 and TRBJ2-3, with 13 bases matching TRBD2. Germline V gives CDR1 SGHNT, CDR2 YENEEA. The V and J ends lost 3 bases and 2 bases, in that order; junction bases with no gene match: 5. The CDR3 loop spans 17 amino acids. In nucleotides, the CDR3 is TGTGCCAGCAGCTTCCTGGGACTAGCGGGACACACAGATACGCAGTATTTT. Amino acid sequence: CASSFLGLAGHTDTQYF.

This chain links TRBV7-9 with TRBJ1-6; no firm D call. The V end lost 1 base, the J end lost 10 bases, and 14 bases lay between the germline ends. In germline, CDR1 is SEHNR, CDR2 FQNEAQ (reference sequence). The CDR3 is 15 amino acids. CDR3 DNA sequence: TGTGCCAGCAGCTTAGAAAGAGGGATTGGATCACCCCTCCACTTT. Translation: CASSLERGIGSPLHF.

This chain uses TRBV20-1 with TRBJ1-1, with TRBD1 as a possible D gene (5 bases). Per germline, CDR1 DFQATT and CDR2 SNEGSKA (reference sequence). The CDR3 covers 15 residues. Trimming stripped 1 base from V and 6 bases from J, with 18 bases between. The CDR3 bases are TGCAGTGCTAGAGGTATAGGGGTTTTAAGACCTGAAGCTTTCTTT. This gives the protein CSARGIGVLRPEAFF.

There are many counts of this clonotype. The chain is built from TRBV5-1 and TRBJ2-1; 8 bases are shared with TRBD2. The length of the CDR3 is 13 residues. The trim removed 4 bases at V and 7 bases at J, leaving 4 bases unmatched. CDR1 is SGHRS and CDR2 is YFSETQ in the germline V gene. In DNA form, the CDR3 reads TGCGCCAGCAGCCGGGAGGGGCGGAATGAGCAGTTCTTC. Translated: CASSREGRNEQFF. Filled out from reference TRBV5-1 and TRBJ2-1, the complete variable domain reads KAGVTQTPRYLIKTRGQQVTLSCSPISGHRSVSWYQQTPGQGLQFLFEYFSETQRNKGNFPGRFSGRQFSNSRSEMNVSTLELGDSALYLCASSREGRNEQFFGPGTRLTVL.

The CDR3 is CASTSNNEQFF. The CDR3 DNA reads as TGTGCCAGCACCTCGAACAATGAGCAGTTCTTC. The rearrangement uses TRBV6-2 or TRBV6-3 and TRBJ2-1, with no clear D. Per the germline V gene, CDR1 is MNHEY and CDR2 is SVGEGT. V gave up 7 bases and J gave up 5 bases, with 6 bases separating them. The CDR3 has 11 amino acids.

The chain combines TRBV5-1 with TRBJ1-2, with D possibly being TRBD1 (5 bases). V gave up 3 bases and J gave up 4 bases, with 13 bases separating them. The CDR3 consists of 14 residues. Germline lookup yields CDR1 SGHRS and CDR2 YFSETQ. CDR3 amino acids: CASSSTAGGYGYTF. In DNA, the CDR3 is TGCGCCAGCAGCTCAACGGCCGGGGGCTATGGCTACACCTTC.

This clonotype occurred a few times. The V and J genes are TRBV15 and TRBJ1-3; D unresolved. The CDR3 runs 15 residues. V lost 0 bases and J lost 1, with 7 bases in between. CDR1 LNHNV and CDR2 YYDKDF come from the germline V gene (reference sequence). CDR3 sequence (DNA): TGTGCCACCAGCAGAGAAGGAGCTTCTGGAAACACCATATATTTT. Translated: CATSREGASGNTIYF.